This T cell receptor (beta chain) was obtained from a study of T cells in Graves' hyperthyroidism and ophthalmopathy (dated by TCRdb to between 2019 and 2020). At the level of the whole study: Peripheral blood samples were taken at initial diagnosis, before any treatment was given. Whether ophthalmopathy could be predicted prospectively was tested in an independent validation cohort made up of approximately 19 hyperthyroidism patients plus 17 patients who later progressed to ophthalmopathy. For training and testing, the approximately 92 patients in the discovery cohort were randomly divided in a 7:3 ratio. Thyroid tissue and blood T-cell repertoires from about 6 Graves' hyperthyroidism patients were also compared in the study. To identify distinguishing TCR V-J signatures, a discovery cohort of 100 patients was used, comprising some 45 with Graves' ophthalmopathy and 55 to 65 with stable Graves' hyperthyroidism. TCR Vbeta CDR3 sequencing of 140 or so peripheral blood samples (under 45 ophthalmopathy, roughly 72 hyperthyroidism and about 17 progressor patients) is reported in the paper. Following sampling, methimazole starting at 30 mg daily was given to hyperthyroidism patients, and high-dose intravenous methylprednisolone was given to ophthalmopathy patients.

As to this clonotype: Its binding antigen is unknown. Per-base qualities were not stored, and no clone one base away is much larger.

CDR3 length: 14 amino acids, cysteine to phenylalanine. This entry keeps only the CDR3 DNA: 42 bases, framed from base 1. Cut back by 6 bases and 8 bases, the V and J ends lie 19 bases apart. CDR1 is given as MNHEY and CDR2 as SVGEGT, both from the germline V gene. In the ophthalmopathy patients, disease was moderately to severely active, with a Clinical Activity Score of 3 or more, a NOSPECS grade of 4 or more, and a duration of less than 3 months. Exclusion was applied to patients with uncontrolled infections, other autoimmune diseases, pregnancy or lactation. Diagnoses relied on clinical symptoms, serum thyroxine and TRAb, thyroid ultrasound and orbital computed tomography. Ficoll-Paque density gradient centrifugation was used to isolate PBMCs from about 10 ml of fresh peripheral blood. Trizol reagent was used to extract total RNA, and RNA quality was then checked on an Agilent 2100 Bioanalyzer.

The TCR beta CDR3 regions were amplified from RNA transcripts. The TCR CDR3 was subjected to a first round of RT-PCR using the HTBI primer set and the Qiagen OneStep RT-PCR kit. A second multiplex PCR round built the libraries, followed by size selection and purification. The libraries were sequenced on an Illumina HiSeq2000 using paired-end 100 bp reads. The source study handled its data this way. SOAPnuke was used to process the raw data, throwing out any read that contained adapters or uncalled bases, had a mean Phred below 15, or lacked an exact constant-primer or identifier match. High-quality paired reads were merged using COPE v1.2.5, and each unique nucleotide sequence was defined as a clonotype. MiTCR v1.1 was used to align the clonotypes against IMGT TRBV, TRBD and TRBJ reference segments. The analysis included only V-J combinations with a frequency above 0.0001, which together covered more than 99% of the repertoires. The TCS score was defined as F50 (clonal expansion) divided by E x V (chaos), with BLOSUM62-based TCRdist calculated between CDR3 peptides within each V-J. Welch's t-statistics and random forest reduced roughly 540 V-J features to 10 to 15, which were used in a naive Bayes classifier (R e1071). The similarity between thyroid and blood repertoires was quantified using the Morisita-Horn index. TCRdb reworked the public reads: Q25 trimming with fastp, MiXCR clone assembly, productive beta chains retained. Each record represents a unique CDR3 protein, reported with the most common genes and DNA among its rows. The V and J calls shown here were made by TCRdb, not taken from the authors' results. The sample contains roughly 560,000 distinct CDR3 sequences, about 14% of them found a single time. Of the sample, 3.5% to 4.5% falls within the top ten clones.

What the research found in general, with its limitations: Most expanded thyroid clonotypes (frequency above 0.001) were also found in blood, which suggests that blood repertoires may mirror thyroid immune responses. Sample size was not statistically predetermined, and investigators were not blinded to group allocation. A 13 V-J signature model separated ophthalmopathy from stable hyperthyroidism, with 87.88% sensitivity and roughly 81% specificity in cross-validation and 80%/75% in testing. In validation, the model predicted progression to ophthalmopathy a median of roughly six months before onset, with over 55% sensitivity and around 76% specificity.

The receptor comes from a woman aged 40 to 49 with Graves' ophthalmopathy. This chain is built from TRBV6-2 or TRBV6-3 and TRBJ1-1, with the D gene uncertain. Sequencing was performed on blood. The CDR3 region: CASSPTKGFGEAFF. Here is the DNA: TGTGCCAGCAGCCCCACCAAGGGCTTCGGGGAAGCTTTCTTT.